One T cell receptor beta chain is described in this entry. This specimen belongs to a study of blood T cell repertoires in COVID-19. Study information: The United States, Italy and Spain were the sources of the acute and convalescent COVID-19 samples. The cDNA or gDNA used as material had been derived from T cells, B-cell-depleted T cells, or PBMCs.

The germline CDR1 and CDR2 sequences are SGHRS and YFSETQ. The CDR3 runs to 15 residues. V lost 1 base to trimming and J lost 15 bases; unmatched junction nucleotides: 16. Per the original methods: Estimates of nucleated cell counts were drawn from the amplification of reference gene primers. Profiling relied on immunoSEQ multiplex PCR, and the TCRdb table lists in-frame clones only, not all of them. The D gene and trimming were derived from the DNA, and the V and J assignments and clone size from that table. The repertoire consists of several thousand clones, with about 79% occurring once and the leading ten covering under 15%.

The V gene is TRBV5-1, the J gene TRBJ2-1, with 7 bases matching TRBD2. This clonotype was sampled from a human donor with active COVID-19. The donor label of this sample is uncertain. Sequencing input: peripheral blood. The DNA for the CDR3 is TGCGCCAGCAGCTTGTCGGCTAGCGGCCAGACCGAGGGGTTCTTC. The encoded protein is CASSLSASGQTEGFF.